This section outlines one T cell receptor (beta chain) sequence together with its context. Antigen: not known. This sample was taken from a study of cytomegalovirus exposure and HLA in healthy donors. Study-level background: Early on, a data release was issued that held tens of millions of unique TCRs from HLA-typed donors. Study-wide results and caveats: An assumption of roughly uniform sequencing depth across donors underlay the presence/absence analyses. The later analysis indicated that the majority of CMV-associated TCR beta chains appeared HLA-restricted. The study put some 160 TCR beta chains on its list as cytomegalovirus-associated.

There are 17 residues in the CDR3. Per germline, CDR1 MGHRA and CDR2 YSYEKL. J was trimmed by 5 bases and V by 2 bases; bases with no gene match: 13. PCR involved 60 Vbeta and 13 Jbeta primers. The assay was immunoSEQ multiplex PCR, and TCRdb's table has in-frame clones only and misses some. The repertoire has around 130,000 clones, approximately 80% of them found once; the top ten carry under 6.5%. Sequenced: PBMCs. This TCR derives from a man between 18 and 29 years old in good health and CMV-seropositive. The chain carries TRBV4-1 and TRBJ2-7; 9 positions match TRBD1. The CDR3, as DNA: TGCGCCAGCAGCCAATCAATTTCGGGACAGGGTCGTGACGAGCAGTACTTC. Translated, it gives CASSQSISGQGRDEQYF.